This record covers a single T cell receptor (beta chain). Measured with immunoSEQ multiplex PCR; TCRdb has only the in-frame clones, and not every one. The top ten clones hold less than 0.65% of a sample with 120,000 or so clones, 92% of them seen once. Germline-derived CDR1 and CDR2 are LNHDA and SQIVND (reference sequence). V shed 4 bases and J 4 bases; nucleotides not matched to a gene: 10. This CDR3 has 15 residues. This sample is part of a study of control samples from healthy donors and cancer patients. The chain is built from TRBV19 and TRBJ2-7; the match to TRBD1 covers 7 bases. The source material was PBMCs. This sequence originates from an elderly man with head and neck cancer. The CDR3 coding sequence is TGTGCCAGTAGTACTCAACCGGGACAGTCTTACGAGCAGTACTTC. It yields the protein CASSTQPGQSYEQYF.